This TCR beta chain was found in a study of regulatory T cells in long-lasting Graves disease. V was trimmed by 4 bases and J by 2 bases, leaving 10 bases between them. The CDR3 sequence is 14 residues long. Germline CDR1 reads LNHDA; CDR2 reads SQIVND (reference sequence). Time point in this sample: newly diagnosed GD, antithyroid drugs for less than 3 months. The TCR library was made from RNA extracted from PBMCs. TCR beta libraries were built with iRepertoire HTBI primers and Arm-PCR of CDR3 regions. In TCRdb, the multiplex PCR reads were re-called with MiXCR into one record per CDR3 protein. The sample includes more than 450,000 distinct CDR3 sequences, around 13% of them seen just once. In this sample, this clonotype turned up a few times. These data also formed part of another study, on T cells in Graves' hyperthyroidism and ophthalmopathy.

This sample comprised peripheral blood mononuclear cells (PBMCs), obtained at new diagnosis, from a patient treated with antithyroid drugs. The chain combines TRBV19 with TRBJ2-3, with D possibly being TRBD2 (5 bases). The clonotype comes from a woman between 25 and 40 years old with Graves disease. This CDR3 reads CASSNGVSTDTQYF. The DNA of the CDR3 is TGTGCCAGTAGTAACGGGGTATCCACAGATACGCAGTATTTT.